Below, 29 T cell receptor beta chains from the same sample are listed, as sequenced in a study of breast tumors, draining lymph nodes, adjacent tissues. Samples came from axillary lymph nodes draining the breast cancer. TCRdb reanalysed the multiplex PCR reads using MiXCR and keeps one entry per CDR3 protein. Among around 190,000 distinct CDR3 sequences listed, about 30% were seen once. The specimen sequenced was axillary lymph node tissue. The receptors stem from a female donor with breast cancer. Some clones in this sample may be carry-over from other donors' samples.

The chain links TRBV7-3 to TRBJ1-1; D is unclear. V was shortened by 5 bases and J by 1 base, with 11 bases between the two germline ends. The CDR3 consists of 14 residues. Germline values: CDR1 SGHTA, CDR2 FQGTGA. The CDR3 here is CASSRNGENTEAFF. The CDR3 DNA reads as TGTGCCAGCAGCAGAAACGGGGAGAACACTGAAGCTTTCTTT.

This clonotype came up many times. The chain has TRBV6-5 and TRBJ2-2; D possibly corresponds to TRBD2 (5 bases). This CDR3 comprises 15 residues. Trimming stripped 5 bases from V and 9 bases from J, with 19 bases between. CDR1 MNHEY and CDR2 SVGAGI come from the germline V gene. CDR3 bases: TGTGCCAGCAGTGTGAGCGGTCCACCACCCCGGGAGCTGTTTTTT. This sequence encodes CASSVSGPPPRELFF.

V gene TRBV12-3 or TRBV12-4 combines with J gene TRBJ2-3; weak D call: TRBD2 (6 bases). This CDR3 contains 13 residues. The germline V and J ends were trimmed by 8 bases and 2 bases, with 11 bases remaining between them. The CDR3 DNA reads as TGTGCCAGCCGTGGGGGGAACACAGATACGCAGTATTTT. Protein product: CASRGGNTDTQYF.

This clonotype came up a few times. The rearrangement joins TRBV6-6 to TRBJ2-6, with 8 positions matching TRBD1. V lost 6 bases, J lost 1 base, and 17 bases stayed unmatched. This CDR3 is 20 amino acids long. The germline gives CDR1 MNHNY, CDR2 SVGAGI (reference sequence). CDR3 nucleotides: TGTGCCAGCAGACTTCTTGGCGGGACAGGCGAATTTTCTGGGGCCAACGTCCTGACTTTC. As protein: CASRLLGGTGEFSGANVLTF.

This clonotype was counted many times. The rearrangement links TRBV5-1 to TRBJ2-1, with D possibly being TRBD1 (6 bases). Germline V gene data show CDR1 as SGHRS and CDR2 as YFSETQ. The CDR3 loop spans 15 amino acids. V lost 0 bases, J lost 3 bases, and 10 bases lay in between. For the CDR3, the DNA is TGCGCCAGCAGCTTGGTGGGACATTTCTACAATGAGCAGTTCTTC. Translating gives CASSLVGHFYNEQFF. The full variable domain, completed using reference TRBV5-1 and TRBJ2-1, is KAGVTQTPRYLIKTRGQQVTLSCSPISGHRSVSWYQQTPGQGLQFLFEYFSETQRNKGNFPGRFSGRQFSNSRSEMNVSTLELGDSALYLCASSLVGHFYNEQFFGPGTRLTVL.

The rearrangement joins TRBV9 to TRBJ2-3, with TRBD2 identical over 7 bases. Trimming cost V 0 bases and J 6 bases; bases outside gene matches: 10. There are 16 residues in the CDR3. Germline lookup yields CDR1 SGDLS and CDR2 YYNGEE. The CDR3 here is CASSVAGAGEGDTQYF. DNA for the CDR3: TGTGCCAGCAGCGTAGCTGGGGCGGGGGAGGGGGATACGCAGTATTTT.

The genes are TRBV20-1 and TRBJ2-1, with TRBD2 identical over 15 bases. J was trimmed by 10 bases and V by 5 bases; bases with no gene match: 6. CDR1 DFQATT and CDR2 SNEGSKA come from the germline V gene (reference sequence). The CDR3 has 14 residues. CDR3 in DNA: TGCAGTGCTTCCGGACTAGCGGGGGGGACGGAGCAGTTCTTC. This translates into CSASGLAGGTEQFF.

This chain connects TRBV10-2 to TRBJ2-7; 8 nucleotides match TRBD2. Germline V gives CDR1 WSHSY, CDR2 SAAADI. The CDR3 contains 15 residues. V was clipped by 7 bases and J by 4 bases; unmatched bases: 12. The CDR3 DNA reads TGCGCCAGCACCGGGAGGGGCTCCGGTGGATACGAGCAGTACTTC. It codes for CASTGRGSGGYEQYF.

The chain couples TRBV7-2 to TRBJ2-5; the D gene is possibly TRBD2 (5 bases). Deletions cut 1 base from V and 8 bases from J, with 11 bases between. The germline V gene has CDR1 SGHTA and CDR2 FQGNSA. CDR3 length: 13 amino acids. CDR3 in DNA: TGTGCCAGCAGCTTAGACGATCGGACTACCCAGTACTTC. Protein sequence: CASSLDDRTTQYF.

This clonotype was counted only a few times. A much more abundant neighbour one base away suggests this may be a read error. The rearrangement links TRBV11-2 to TRBJ2-5; 10 nucleotides line up with TRBD1. Germline-derived CDR1 and CDR2 are SGHAT and FQNNGV. Trimming took 5 bases from V and 2 from J; bases not matched to a gene: 8. This CDR3 is built from 16 residues. CDR3 DNA: TGTGCCAGCAGCCCGGGGACAGGGGCTGGTCAAGAGACCCAGTACTTC. This codes for CASSPGTGAGQETQYF.

This chain connects TRBV12-3 or TRBV12-4 to TRBJ1-2; no definite D call. The CDR3 covers 15 residues. V lost 6 bases, J lost 2 bases, and 16 bases lay in between. The CDR3 sequence is CASRIYSSPNYGYTF. The CDR3 DNA is TGTGCCAGCAGGATTTACAGTTCTCCAAACTATGGCTACACCTTC.

This clonotype has just a few counts. As DNA, the CDR3 is TGTGCCAGCAGCCAAGAGGGCGGGGAGCTGTTTTTT. Translation: CASSQEGGELFF. This chain links TRBV4-2 with TRBJ2-2; D unclear. This CDR3 is built from 12 residues. The germline V gene encodes CDR1 LGHNA and CDR2 YNFKEQ. The ends were cut back, 0 bases at V and 7 bases at J, with 3 bases in the middle.

There are many counts of this clonotype. V and J are TRBV28 and TRBJ2-7; D tentatively fits TRBD1 or TRBD2 (5 bases each). CDR3 length: 14 amino acids. Germline lookup yields CDR1 MDHEN and CDR2 SYDVKM. V gave up 5 bases and J gave up 6 bases, with 17 bases separating them. In nucleotides, the CDR3 is TGTGCCAGCAGTCCCGGGACCCGAGGTCTCGAGCAGTACTTC. This sequence encodes CASSPGTRGLEQYF.

This clonotype has only a few counts. This sequence may be a read error, since a much larger clone differs from it by one base. The rearrangement uses TRBV9 and TRBJ1-6; D may be TRBD1 (5 bases). The CDR3 consists of 15 residues. Per the germline V gene, CDR1 is SGDLS and CDR2 is YYNGEE. The CDR3 spells CASSVWGSRNSPPHF. In DNA form, the CDR3 reads TGTGCCAGCAGCGTATGGGGCTCCAGGAATTCACCCCCCCACTTT.

In its sample, this clonotype was seen many times. This chain uses TRBV7-8 with TRBJ2-1; D may match TRBD1 or TRBD2 (5 bases each). From germline, CDR1 is SGHVS and CDR2 FQNEAQ. V was trimmed by 5 bases and J by 4 bases, leaving 12 bases between them. This CDR3 region has 14 residues. CDR3 sequence reads: CASSADGAYNEQFF. CDR3 in DNA: TGTGCCAGCAGCGCAGACGGGGCATACAATGAGCAGTTCTTC.

This clonotype was counted many times. The chain joins TRBV7-3 to TRBJ2-3; 11 positions agree with TRBD2. This CDR3 has 16 amino acids. The germline gives CDR1 SGHTA, CDR2 FQGTGA. J lost 2 bases, V lost 2 bases, and 3 bases had no gene match. CDR3 in DNA: TGTGCCAGCAGCTTAGCGACTAGCGGGAACACAGATACGCAGTATTTT. The encoded protein is CASSLATSGNTDTQYF.

Of note for this clonotype: The junction and the germline gene differ at one end; a read error may be behind it. The CDR3: CASSLNRENTGELSF. The CDR3 coding sequence is TGTGCCAGCAGTTTAAACAGGGAGAACACCGGGGAGCTGTCTTTT. The chain couples TRBV27 to TRBJ2-2; D is perhaps TRBD1 (6 bases). The CDR3 loop spans 15 amino acids. Germline-derived CDR1 and CDR2 are MNHEY and SMNVEV (reference sequence).

This clonotype was seen a few times. The final CDR3 position lacks the conserved phenylalanine or tryptophan, pointing to a likely read error. The chain is built from TRBV19 and TRBJ2-5; possibly TRBD1 or TRBD2 for D (5 bases each). The germline V gene has CDR1 LNHDA and CDR2 SQIVND (reference sequence). Trimming removed 3 bases at V and 5 bases at J, with 19 bases between. CDR3 size: 16 residues. The CDR3 region has the DNA TGTGCCAGTAGTATGGGCGGGCGAGGGGTCTATGAGACCCAGTACTCC. Protein: CASSMGGRGVYETQYS.

This clonotype was observed a handful of times. The chain uses TRBV12-3 or TRBV12-4 and TRBJ1-2, with D uncertain. V lost 3 bases and J lost 2, with 13 bases in between. The CDR3 length is 15 residues. The chain's CDR3 is CASSFTPRANYGYTF. For the CDR3, the DNA is TGTGCCAGCAGTTTCACCCCGAGGGCCAACTATGGCTACACCTTC.

Ten or more counts support this clonotype. An end of the junction differs from the germline gene, which may be a read error. The chain is built from TRBV7-7 and TRBJ2-5; D gene uncertain. This CDR3 has 13 residues. Germline V gene data show CDR1 as SSHAT and CDR2 as FNYEAQ (reference sequence). This chain's CDR3 is CASSLVLGETQYF. Here the CDR3 DNA reads TGTGCTAGCAGCTTAGTCCTGGGAGAGACCCAGTACTTC.

The V gene is TRBV9, the J gene TRBJ1-1, with D tentatively TRBD1 (5 bases). Germline loops: CDR1 SGDLS, CDR2 YYNGEE. Trimming pared 4 bases from V and 1 base from J, leaving 17 bases between. The CDR3 runs 16 residues. The CDR3, as DNA: TGTGCCAGCAGCCGCAGTGGGGGGTCCTCGAACACTGAAGCTTTCTTT. Residues: CASSRSGGSSNTEAFF.

The V call is TRBV12-5, the J call TRBJ1-2, with D unclear. The V gene lost 3 bases and the J gene lost 3 bases, with 2 bases spanning the gap. The germline V gene has CDR1 LGHNT and CDR2 FRNRAP. CDR3 size: 11 residues. CDR3 in amino acids: CASGLDYGYTF. The CDR3 DNA reads TGTGCTAGTGGTTTAGACTATGGCTACACCTTC. Looking up the rest from reference TRBV12-5 and TRBJ1-2 gives the full variable domain: DARVTQTPRHKVTEMGQEVTMRCQPILGHNTVFWYRQTMMQGLELLAYFRNRAPLDDSGMPKDRFSAEMPDATLATLKIQPSEPRDSAVYFCASGLDYGYTFGSGTRLTVV.

This clonotype was seen ten or more times. The gene calls are TRBV24-1 and TRBJ2-5; D is perhaps TRBD2 (6 bases). Between the trimmed V and J ends, which lost 5 bases and 6 bases, there was a span of 12 bases. CDR3 length equals 13 residues. The germline V gene encodes CDR1 KGHDR and CDR2 SFDVKD. The CDR3 DNA reads TGTGCCACCAGTGGGGGGGACTTCCAGACCCAGTACTTC. As protein: CATSGGDFQTQYF.

This clonotype was detected ten times or more. The chain employs TRBV19 and TRBJ2-1; 7 positions match TRBD2. The CDR3 length is 16 residues. CDR1 is LNHDA, CDR2 SQIVND, per germline (reference sequence). The V and J ends lost 0 bases and 9 bases, in that order; junction bases with no gene match: 11. For the CDR3, the DNA is TGTGCCAGTAGTATAGACCGGGACTACTCTACAAGTGAGCAGTTCTTC. Protein: CASSIDRDYSTSEQFF.

Concerning this clonotype: A much bigger clone sits one base away, suggesting this may be a read error. The rearrangement joins TRBV2 to TRBJ2-5; D is possibly TRBD1 (6 bases). CDR3 length equals 14 residues. Germline CDR1 SNHLY, CDR2 FYNNEI. Here the CDR3 DNA reads TGTGCCAGCAGTTGGGACACCTCCCAAGAGACCCAGCACTTC. Residues: CASSWDTSQETQHF. Variable domain in full (rest from reference TRBV2 and TRBJ2-5): EPEVTQTPSHQVTQMGQEVILRCVPISNHLYFYWYRQILGQKVEFLVSFYNNEISEKSEIFDDQFSVERPDGSNFTLKIRSTKLEDSAMYFCASSWDTSQETQHFGPGTRLLVL.

The chain recombines TRBV7-9 with TRBJ2-3; D is uncertain. Germline V gene data show CDR1 as SEHNR and CDR2 as FQNEAQ (reference sequence). There are 12 residues in the CDR3. The ends were cut back, 1 base at V and 6 bases at J, with 5 bases in the middle. The CDR3 DNA is TGTGCCAGCAGCTTAGTTGAGGATACGCAGTATTTT. This sequence encodes CASSLVEDTQYF. Full variable domain (missing parts from reference TRBV7-9 and TRBJ2-3): DTGVSQNPRHKITKRGQNVTFRCDPISEHNRLYWYRQTLGQGPEFLTYFQNEAQLEKSRLLSDRFSAERPKGSFSTLEIQRTEQGDSAMYLCASSLVEDTQYFGPGTRLTVL.

This clonotype was seen a handful of times. The V gene is TRBV6-1, the J gene TRBJ1-5; weak D call: TRBD1 (6 bases). CDR1 is MNHNS, CDR2 SASEGT, per germline. The length of the CDR3 is 17 residues. V lost 2 bases and J 0 bases, leaving 14 bases between the germline ends. The chain's CDR3 is CASSEWGGANSNQPQHF. CDR3 nucleotide sequence: TGTGCCAGCAGTGAATGGGGGGGCGCGAATAGCAATCAGCCCCAGCATTTT.

This clonotype has more than one count but fewer than ten. This may arise from a read error, as a much more abundant clone is one base away. V and J are TRBV5-5 and TRBJ2-5, with D maybe TRBD1 (6 bases). V was clipped by 2 bases and J by 3 bases, with 14 bases between them. This CDR3 has 15 residues. Germline values: CDR1 SGHKS, CDR2 YYEKEE (reference sequence). CDR3 DNA sequence: TGTGCCAGCAGCTTCTTCCTCCCAGGGGAAGAGACCCAGTACTTC. Its protein product is CASSFFLPGEETQYF. Variable domain in full (rest from reference TRBV5-5 and TRBJ2-5): DAGVTQSPTHLIKTRGQQVTLRCSPISGHKSVSWYQQVLGQGPQFIFQYYEKEERGRGNFPDRFSARQFPNYSSELNVNALLLGDSALYLCASSFFLPGEETQYFGPGTRLLVL.

Remarks on this clonotype: This may arise from a read error, as a much more abundant clone is one base away. The chain employs TRBV5-6 and TRBJ2-1; D may be TRBD2 (5 bases). The CDR3 is 11 amino acids. CDR1 is SGHDT and CDR2 is YYEEEE in the germline V gene. V was pared by 7 bases and J by 9 bases, with 11 bases between. CDR3: CASYGSGEQFF. CDR3 coding DNA: TGTGCCAGCTATGGGAGTGGTGAGCAGTTCTTC.